This T cell receptor beta chain appears in the sequencing data of a study of blood T cell repertoires in COVID-19. As for the study in general: Sites in the United States, Italy and Spain provided acute and convalescent COVID-19 samples. T cells, B-cell-depleted T cells, or PBMCs supplied cDNA or gDNA.

In the original analysis: For nucleated cells, counts were estimated from reference gene primer amplification. TCRdb keeps only in-frame clones here, not all; method: immunoSEQ multiplex PCR. V, J and clone size were drawn from that table, and D and trimming were deduced from the DNA. The sample consists of 150,000 to 200,000 clones, more than 75% of them appearing once. The sequenced sample was peripheral blood. This TCR came from a man aged 35-49 years with active or convalescent COVID-19.

CDR3 protein: CASSPTGTGYQPQHF. In DNA, the CDR3 is TGTGCCAGCAGCCCGACCGGGACAGGGTATCAGCCCCAGCATTTT. The chain recombines TRBV27 with TRBJ1-5; 9 bases match TRBD1. After removal of 6 bases from V and 5 bases from J, the junction contained 8 bases not matched to a gene. The CDR3 consists of 15 residues. Germline V gene sequence: CDR1 MNHEY, CDR2 SMNVEV (reference sequence).